This T cell receptor beta chain was identified during a study of blood T cell repertoires in COVID-19. Study in general: The origin of the acute and convalescent COVID-19 samples was the United States, Italy and Spain. PBMCs, B-cell-depleted T cells, or T cells were the source of the cDNA or gDNA that made up the material.

In the original workflow: Reference gene primer amplification in the assay estimated nucleated cell counts. Measured with immunoSEQ multiplex PCR; TCRdb has only the in-frame clones, and not every one. V, J and clone size are taken as reported in that table, and D and trimming were inferred from the DNA itself. Of around 39,000 clones in the sample, just over 85% were seen once. With V trimmed by 5 bases and J by 2 bases, 7 bases remained unmatched. CDR1 MDHEN and CDR2 SYDVKM come from the germline V gene. The CDR3 length is 15 residues. The chain employs TRBV28 and TRBJ2-5; TRBD1 aligns across 8 bases. This sequence originates from a man aged 40-49 years with active COVID-19. Sequenced material: peripheral blood. CDR3 protein: CASSLGQGKQETQYF. As DNA, the CDR3 is TGTGCCAGCAGTCTAGGACAGGGAAAACAAGAGACCCAGTACTTC.